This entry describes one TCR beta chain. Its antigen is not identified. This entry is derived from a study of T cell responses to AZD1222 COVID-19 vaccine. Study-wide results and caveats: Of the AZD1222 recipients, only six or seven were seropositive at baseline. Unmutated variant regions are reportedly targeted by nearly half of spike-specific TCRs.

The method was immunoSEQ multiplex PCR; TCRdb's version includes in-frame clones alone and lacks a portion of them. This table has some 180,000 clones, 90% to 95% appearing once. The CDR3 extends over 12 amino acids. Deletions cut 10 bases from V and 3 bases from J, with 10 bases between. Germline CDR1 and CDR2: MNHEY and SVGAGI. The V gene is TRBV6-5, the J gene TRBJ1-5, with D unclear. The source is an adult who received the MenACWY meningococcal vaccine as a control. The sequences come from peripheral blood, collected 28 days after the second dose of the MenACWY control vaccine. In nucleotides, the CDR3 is TGTGCCACCTCAAAAGTCAATCAGCCCCAGCATTTT. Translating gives CATSKVNQPQHF.